This TCR beta chain was sequenced for a study of cytotoxic CD8 clonotypes in ibrutinib-treated CLL. Study details: Among responders, 24 were partial and 2 complete; after median about 72 months, about 15 stayed remitted and some 12 progressed. Study-level findings and limits: Rising at ibrutinib response, clonality subsequently fell back toward baseline at progression. The study found public clonotypes uncommon, contracting or stable on treatment.

Sequencing was designed to attain a depth spanning 1 in 200,000 to 1 in 1 million T cells. The repertoire was sequenced with immunoSEQ multiplex PCR; TCRdb's copy has only in-frame clones and lacks some. The sample lists over 150,000 clones, more than 65% occurring once. This clone was picked up one time. Its antigen is currently unknown. The sequence was obtained from a human donor with chronic lymphocytic leukemia. Sequencing was performed on PBMCs, taken after 12 months of ibrutinib treatment.

This CDR3 reads CASSLTGADTQYF. The CDR3 nucleotides are TGTGCCAGCAGTCTCACGGGGGCAGATACGCAGTATTTT. The chain recombines TRBV27 with TRBJ2-3; D is possibly TRBD2 (6 bases). V dropped 5 bases and J dropped 4 bases, with 10 bases sitting between them. This CDR3 has 13 residues. Germline CDR1 reads MNHEY; CDR2 reads SMNVEV (reference sequence).